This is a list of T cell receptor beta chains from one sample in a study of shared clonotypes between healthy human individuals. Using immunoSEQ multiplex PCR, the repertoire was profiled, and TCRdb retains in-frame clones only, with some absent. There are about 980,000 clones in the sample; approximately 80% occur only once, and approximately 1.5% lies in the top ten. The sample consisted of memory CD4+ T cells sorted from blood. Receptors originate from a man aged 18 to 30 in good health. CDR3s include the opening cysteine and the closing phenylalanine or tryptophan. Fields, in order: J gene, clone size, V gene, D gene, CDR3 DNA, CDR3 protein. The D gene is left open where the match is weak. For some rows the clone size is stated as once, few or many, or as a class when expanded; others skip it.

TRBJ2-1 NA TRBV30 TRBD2 TGTGCCTGGAGTGTGGTAAGGACTAGCGGGGTCAACTCCTACAATGAGCAGTTCTTC CAWSVVRTSGVNSYNEQFF
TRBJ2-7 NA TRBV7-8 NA TGTGCCAGCAGCTTACTCCCCGGATCCTACGAGCAGTACTTC CASSLLPGSYEQYF
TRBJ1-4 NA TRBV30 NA TGTGCCTGGAGTGATCGAGCGGGGCGGGTTGGTGAAAAACTGTTTTTT CAWSDRAGRVGEKLFF
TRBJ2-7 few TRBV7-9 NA TGTGCCAGCAGCTTAGTTATGGGCAAAGCATTTGACGAGCAGTACTTC CASSLVMGKAFDEQYF
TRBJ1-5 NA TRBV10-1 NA TGCGCCAGCAGTTCTACCAGCAATCAGCCCCAGCATTTT CASSSTSNQPQHF
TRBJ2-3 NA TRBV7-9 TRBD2 TGTGCCAGCAGCTTGGTAGGAGCGGGGCTAGATACGCAGTATTTT CASSLVGAGLDTQYF
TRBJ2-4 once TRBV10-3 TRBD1 TGTGCCATCAGCGGGACAGATAAAAACATTCAGTACTTC CAISGTDKNIQYF
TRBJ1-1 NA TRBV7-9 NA TGTGCCAGCTCCCCGGAGGGGGGCCAGGCCACTGAAGCTTTCTTT CASSPEGGQATEAFF
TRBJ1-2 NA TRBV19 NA TGTGCCAGTAGTACCGCCTCCCGGACAAGTGGCTACACCTTC CASSTASRTSGYTF
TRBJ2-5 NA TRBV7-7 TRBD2 TGTGCTAGCAGCTTAGGAGCGGGAATACGGCAAGAGACCCAGTACTTC CASSLGAGIRQETQYF
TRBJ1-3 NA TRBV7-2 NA TGTGCCAGCAGCCCGCGGGGCAGGGGTTCTGGAAACACCATATATTTT CASSPRGRGSGNTIYF
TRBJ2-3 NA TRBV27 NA TGTGCCAGCAGCCAGGAGGGGGTCCGCACAGATACGCAGTATTTT CASSQEGVRTDTQYF
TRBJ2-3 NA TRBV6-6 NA TGTGCCAGCAGTCCTCCAGGAACAGATACGCAGTATTTT CASSPPGTDTQYF
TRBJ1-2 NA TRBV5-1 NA TGCGCCAGCAGCCTCGGACCGAGTAACTATGGCTACACCTTC CASSLGPSNYGYTF
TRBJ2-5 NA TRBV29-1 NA TGCAGCGTTGAACCGGGGGAGACCCAGTACTTC CSVEPGETQYF
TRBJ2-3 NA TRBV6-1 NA TGTGCCAGCAGTGAAGTGGGGGGGCTCACAGATACGCAGTATTTT CASSEVGGLTDTQYF
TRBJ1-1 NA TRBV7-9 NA TGTGCCAGCAGCCCCCGAGAGCGGACAGCCGATATGAACACTGAAGCTTTCTTT CASSPRERTADMNTEAFF
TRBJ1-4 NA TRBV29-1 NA TGCAGCGTTCCAGGAGGGCCCACTAATGAAAAACTGTTTTTT CSVPGGPTNEKLFF
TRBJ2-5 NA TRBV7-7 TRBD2 TGTGCTAGCAGCTTAGGGACTAGCGGGAAGGGAGAGACCCAGTACTTC CASSLGTSGKGETQYF
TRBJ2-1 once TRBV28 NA TGTGCCAGCAGGGAAATGGGAAACAATGAGCAGTTCTTC CASREMGNNEQFF
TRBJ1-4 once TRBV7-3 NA TGTGCCAGCTTAAATCATCCGGGGGTTTTTAATGAAAAACTGTTTTTT CASLNHPGVFNEKLFF
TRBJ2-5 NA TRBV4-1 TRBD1 TGCGCCAGCAGCCAGACCGGAGGGACAGGGGGTTTCGAGACCCAGTACTTC CASSQTGGTGGFETQYF
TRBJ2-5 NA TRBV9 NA TGTGCCAGCAGCCGGGAAGAGACCCAGTACTTC CASSREETQYF
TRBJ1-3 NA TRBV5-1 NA TGCGCCAGCAGCCCGCGGGGGGATGGAAACACCATATATTTT CASSPRGDGNTIYF
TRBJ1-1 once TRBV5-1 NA TGCGCCAGCAGCTTGATGGGGATGAACACTGAAGCTTTCTTT CASSLMGMNTEAFF
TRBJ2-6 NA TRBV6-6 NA TGTGCCAGCAGGGGCGCTGGGGCCAACGTCCTGACTTTC CASRGAGANVLTF
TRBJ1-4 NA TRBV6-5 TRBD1 TGTGCCAGCAGAGGGGGCGAGACTAATGAAAAACTGTTTTTT CASRGGETNEKLFF
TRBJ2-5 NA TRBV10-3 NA TGTGCCATCAGTAGGTCCGTTCAAGAGACCCAGTACTTC CAISRSVQETQYF
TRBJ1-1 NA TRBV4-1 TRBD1 TGCGCCAGCAGCCTTGGAATGGGACAGTCAATGAACACTGAAGCTTTCTTT CASSLGMGQSMNTEAFF
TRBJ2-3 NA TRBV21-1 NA TGTGCCAGCAGCATACCGCTAGCGGAAGTCGGAGATACGCAGTATTTT CASSIPLAEVGDTQYF
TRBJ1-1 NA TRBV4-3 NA TGCGCCAGCAGCCGGTCGGACAGTGGCACCATGAACACTGAAGCTTTCTTT CASSRSDSGTMNTEAFF
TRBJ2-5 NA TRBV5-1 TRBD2 TGCGCCAGCAGCTTGGTGGCTAGCGGGCCACAAGAGACCCAGTACTTC CASSLVASGPQETQYF
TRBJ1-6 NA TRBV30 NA TGTGCCTGGAGTGTTACTGCAGGGTATTCACCCCTCCACTTT CAWSVTAGYSPLHF
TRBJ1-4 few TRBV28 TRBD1 TGTGCCAGCAAACTCCCGGGAGGGGGCCCCTTTAATGAAAAACTGTTTTTT CASKLPGGGPFNEKLFF
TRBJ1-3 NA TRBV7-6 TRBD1 TGTGCCAGCAGCGAAAAACCCGGGACAGGGGAATCCTTGGGGTCTGGAAACACCATATATTTT CASSEKPGTGESLGSGNTIYF
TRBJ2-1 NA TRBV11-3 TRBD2 TGTGCCAGCAGCCGAGTACGTACTCGCGGGAGGCTGGGCTCCTACAATGAGCAGTTCTTC CASSRVRTRGRLGSYNEQFF
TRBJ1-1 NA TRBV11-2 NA TGTGCCAGCAGCCCGACCCGGGCAGGGACTGAAGCTTTCTTT CASSPTRAGTEAFF
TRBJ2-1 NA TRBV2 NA TGTGCCAGCAGTGAACAGGCTTACAATGAGCAGTTCTTC CASSEQAYNEQFF
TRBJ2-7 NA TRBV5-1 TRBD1 TGCGCCAGCAGCCATCCGGGACAGGGTTCCTACGAGCAGTACTTC CASSHPGQGSYEQYF
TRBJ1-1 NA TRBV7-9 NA TGTGCCAGCACCACGCGGCCAGGGTTAACTGAAGCTTTCTTT CASTTRPGLTEAFF
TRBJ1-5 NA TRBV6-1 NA TGTGCCAGCAGTGAGGGACACAGGATCAATCAGCCCCAGCATTTT CASSEGHRINQPQHF
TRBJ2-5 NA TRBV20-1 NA TGCAGTGCTAGGGGCGAGACCCAGTACTTC CSARGETQYF
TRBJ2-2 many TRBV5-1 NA TGCGCCAGCAGCTTGGCTGGGGATTGGTCCTCATTAGGGGAGCTGTTTTTT CASSLAGDWSSLGELFF
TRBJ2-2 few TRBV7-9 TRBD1 TGTGCCAGCAGCTTGGGACAGGGGGCGGCCGGGGAGCTGTTTTTT CASSLGQGAAGELFF
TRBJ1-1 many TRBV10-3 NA TGTGCCATCGGGAGGACATCGGACGCTGAAGCTTTCTTT CAIGRTSDAEAFF